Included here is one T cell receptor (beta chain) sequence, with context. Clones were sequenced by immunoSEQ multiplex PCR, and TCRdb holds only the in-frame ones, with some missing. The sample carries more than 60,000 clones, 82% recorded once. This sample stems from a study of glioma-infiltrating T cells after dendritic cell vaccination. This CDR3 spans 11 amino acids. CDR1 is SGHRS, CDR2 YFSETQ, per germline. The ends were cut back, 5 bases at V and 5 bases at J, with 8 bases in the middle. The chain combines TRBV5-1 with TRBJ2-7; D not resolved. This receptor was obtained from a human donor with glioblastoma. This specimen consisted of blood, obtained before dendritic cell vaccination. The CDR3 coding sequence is TGCGCCAGCAGTCCTACCCACGAGCAGTACTTC. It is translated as CASSPTHEQYF.